This T cell receptor (beta chain) was documented in a study of cytomegalovirus exposure and HLA in healthy donors. Study as a whole: A prior study identified 110 million or so unique TCR beta sequences from 190 million or so T cells.

The CDR3 length is 14 residues. J was trimmed by 6 bases and V by 2 bases; bases with no gene match: 7. Germline V gene lookup returns CDR1 MDHEN and CDR2 SYDVKM. With regard to this clone: The target antigen is unknown.

Study findings and constraints: It was only CMV serostatus that was available as immune exposure information. For most TCR beta V segments, an earlier analysis put the productive rate at about 90% or about 30% of the time. Associated with cytomegalovirus, according to the listing, were fewer than 200 TCR beta chains.

PCR amplification relied on 60 Vbeta primers (plus 13 Jbeta primers). Assay: immunoSEQ multiplex PCR; the TCRdb copy retains only in-frame clones and omits some. The sample holds tens of thousands of clones; around 72% are singletons and the top ten take approximately 3.5%. This sequence joins TRBV28 and TRBJ2-7, with 7 bases identical to TRBD2. The TCR sequence derives from a woman aged 25-40 years in good health and CMV-seronegative. The sequencing input was PBMCs. In nucleotides, the CDR3 is TGTGCCAGCAGTTTAATGGGTGGGGAGGGCGAGCAGTACTTC. The encoded protein is CASSLMGGEGEQYF.